One and the same sample provided the 27 T cell receptor beta chains below, sequenced in a study of blood T cell repertoires in COVID-19. Profiled with immunoSEQ multiplex PCR; TCRdb holds only in-frame clones, not every one. This sample carries 250,000 to 300,000 clones, approximately 89% of them seen once, and the ten largest clones take less than 2%. Sequenced sample: PBMCs or T cells enriched from blood (not recorded which). All receptors come from a woman aged 60-75 years who had recovered from COVID-19.

The V and J genes are TRBV12-3 or TRBV12-4 and TRBJ1-1, with a tentative D call TRBD1 (5 bases). This CDR3 region has 13 residues. Trimming left V 8 bases short and J 5 bases short, with 15 bases between. The CDR3 coding sequence is TGTGCCAGCTCTGGGGGGGGTTGGACTGAAGCTTTCTTT. Protein sequence: CASSGGGWTEAFF.

V and J are TRBV7-8 and TRBJ1-2; TRBD1 matches 12 bases. The V gene's germline CDR1 is SGHVS and CDR2 FQNEAQ. The CDR3 extends over 17 amino acids. The V and J ends lost 5 bases and 2 bases, in that order; junction bases with no gene match: 9. The CDR3 nucleotides are TGTGCCAGCAGCCTAAATCCCGGGACAGGGGGCAACTATGGCTACACCTTC. Encoded protein: CASSLNPGTGGNYGYTF.

This chain links TRBV7-9 with TRBJ1-6; D call uncertain. Germline lookup yields CDR1 SEHNR and CDR2 FQNEAQ (reference sequence). The V gene lost 0 bases and the J gene lost 9 bases, with 9 bases spanning the gap. The CDR3 runs 14 residues. The CDR3 nucleotides read TGTGCCAGCAGCTTAGCGGCGGGGTCTTCACCCCTCCACTTT. It codes for CASSLAAGSSPLHF.

This clone was detected only a few times. The chain links TRBV7-9 to TRBJ1-4; D gene ambiguous. Germline CDR1 is SEHNR and CDR2 is FQNEAQ (reference sequence). The CDR3 loop spans 15 amino acids. V lost 2 bases and J lost 4, with 11 bases in between. The CDR3 sequence is CASSLFTAGNEKLFF. As DNA, the CDR3 is TGTGCCAGCAGCTTATTCACAGCCGGTAATGAAAAACTGTTTTTT.

The chain recombines TRBV19 with TRBJ1-1; maybe TRBD1 (6 bases). V was clipped by 11 bases and J by 0 bases, with 10 bases between them. The CDR3 has 12 amino acids. CDR1 LNHDA and CDR2 SQIVND come from the germline V gene (reference sequence). For the CDR3, the DNA is TGTGCCGCTCAGGGGATGAACACTGAAGCTTTCTTT. Translating it yields CAAQGMNTEAFF. The variable domain in full, completed from reference TRBV19 and TRBJ1-1, reads DGGITQSPKYLFRKEGQNVTLSCEQNLNHDAMYWYRQDPGQGLRLIYYSQIVNDFQKGDIAEGYSVSREKKESFPLTVTSAQKNPTAFYLCAAQGMNTEAFFGQGTRLTVV.

The chain carries TRBV7-9 and TRBJ1-1; D is unclear. The CDR3 has 14 amino acids. Germline V gives CDR1 SEHNR, CDR2 FQNEAQ (reference sequence). Trimming removed 5 bases from V and 4 bases from J, with 14 bases in between. CDR3 in DNA: TGTGCCAGCAGCCCGATACAGCCCCTCACTGAAGCTTTCTTT. Translation: CASSPIQPLTEAFF.

This chain joins TRBV6-5 and TRBJ1-1, with D possibly matching TRBD1 (5 bases). V was cut by 5 bases and J by 1 base, with 14 bases left in between. CDR1 is MNHEY, CDR2 SVGAGI, per germline. The CDR3 runs 15 residues. The CDR3 nucleotides are TGTGCCAGCAGTCGCCGGACACGATCGAACACTGAAGCTTTCTTT. As protein: CASSRRTRSNTEAFF.

This sequence joins TRBV5-1 and TRBJ1-3, with 7 bases aligning to TRBD1. The CDR3 has 16 residues. Germline trimming cut 2 bases from V and 3 bases from J; bases unmatched to any gene: 8. Germline V gene data show CDR1 as SGHRS and CDR2 as YFSETQ. The CDR3 coding sequence is TGCGCCAGCAGCTTAACGGTTCGGGACAGTGGAAACACCATATATTTT. Amino acids: CASSLTVRDSGNTIYF.

This chain uses TRBV18 with TRBJ1-1; D is unresolved. This CDR3 is 15 amino acids long. Germline V gives CDR1 KGHSH, CDR2 LQKENI. V gave up 3 bases and J gave up 0 bases, with 11 bases separating them. The chain's CDR3 is CASSPNSDVNTEAFF. DNA for the CDR3: TGTGCCAGCTCACCTAACTCCGATGTGAACACTGAAGCTTTCTTT.

The chain combines TRBV20-1 with TRBJ1-1; tentative D call: TRBD1 (5 bases). CDR3 length: 10 residues. V lost 6 bases and J lost 11, with 13 bases in between. The germline V gene has CDR1 DFQATT and CDR2 SNEGSKA (reference sequence). In nucleotides, the CDR3 is TGCAGTGCAACAAGGGGTATTGCTTTCTTT. Amino acids: CSATRGIAFF.

The rearrangement links TRBV6-4 to TRBJ2-7, with D perhaps TRBD2 (7 bases). There are 13 residues in the CDR3. Germline values: CDR1 MRHNA, CDR2 SNTAGT. Trimming left V 8 bases short and J 3 bases short, with 14 bases between. CDR3 sequence: CASLGGDCYEQYF. CDR3 nucleotide sequence: TGTGCCAGCCTAGGGGGGGATTGCTACGAGCAGTACTTC.

This clone was picked up one time. The CDR3 coding sequence is TGTGCCATCAGCACCGGGACAGGGATCGATGAGCAGTTCTTC. This sequence encodes CAISTGTGIDEQFF. The chain employs TRBV10-3 and TRBJ2-1; 9 positions agree with TRBD1. The trim removed 6 bases at V and 8 bases at J, leaving 8 bases unmatched. The CDR3 runs 14 residues. CDR1 and CDR2 (germline): ENHRY, SYGVKD.

This rearrangement joins TRBV5-1 to TRBJ2-6; D not resolved. Looked up from germline, CDR1 is SGHRS and CDR2 is YFSETQ. This CDR3 has 14 residues. Trimming took 4 bases from V and 0 from J, leaving 5 bases between them. The CDR3: CASSESSGANVLTF. The DNA for the CDR3 is TGCGCCAGCAGCGAGAGCTCTGGGGCCAACGTCCTGACTTTC.

The V gene is TRBV28, the J gene TRBJ1-1; D gene uncertain. V lost 6 bases, J lost 0 bases, and 17 bases lay in between. CDR1 is MDHEN, CDR2 SYDVKM, per germline. CDR3 length: 16 residues. The CDR3 bases are TGTGCCAGCAGCTCGAGAGGTTTCTCCCTGAACACTGAAGCTTTCTTT. It specifies CASSSRGFSLNTEAFF.

This clone was seen a few times. The CDR3 sequence is CASSDEGGYTF. CDR3 in DNA: TGTGCCAGCAGTGATGAGGGAGGCTACACCTTC. The rearrangement joins TRBV6-4 to TRBJ1-2, with D uncertain. V gave up 3 bases and J gave up 8 bases, with 7 bases separating them. From germline, CDR1 is MRHNA and CDR2 SNTAGT. This CDR3 has 11 residues.

This rearrangement joins TRBV18 to TRBJ1-4; tentative D call: TRBD1 (6 bases). CDR3 size: 14 residues. Germline lookup yields CDR1 KGHSH and CDR2 LQKENI. With 5 bases removed from V and 2 bases from J, the gap between germline ends came to 9 bases. CDR3 DNA: TGTGCCAGCTCAACAGGGAACACTAATGAAAAACTGTTTTTT. Amino acids: CASSTGNTNEKLFF.

This clone has a single count. V is TRBV11-2 and J is TRBJ2-3; 8 bases match TRBD1. Germline V gene data show CDR1 as SGHAT and CDR2 as FQNNGV. The CDR3 has 16 residues. With 1 base clipped from V and 5 bases from J, the junction kept 8 bases outside the gene matches. CDR3 sequence reads: CASSLVGVTGEDTQYF. The CDR3 DNA is TGTGCCAGCAGCTTAGTAGGGGTGACAGGGGAAGATACGCAGTATTTT.

In this sample, this clone turned up once. The rearrangement links TRBV6-4 to TRBJ2-2, with 8 bases fitting TRBD2. The CDR3 runs 19 residues. V was clipped by 5 bases and J by 5 bases; unmatched bases: 19. The V gene's germline CDR1 is MRHNA and CDR2 SNTAGT. The DNA for the CDR3 is TGTGCCAGCAGTCCGGACTTCGGCGCGGGGGGCCATAAAACCGGGGAGCTGTTTTTT. Encoded protein: CASSPDFGAGGHKTGELFF.

The genes are TRBV5-1 and TRBJ1-4; 8 bases are shared with TRBD1. Germline trimming cut 5 bases from V and 8 bases from J; bases unmatched to any gene: 5. The CDR3 loop spans 13 amino acids. The germline V gene encodes CDR1 SGHRS and CDR2 YFSETQ. The CDR3 DNA reads as TGCGCCAGCAGACAAACAGGGGGAGAAAAACTGTTTTTT. Encoded protein: CASRQTGGEKLFF.

The CDR3 region is CASSLAIANTEAFF. CDR3 sequence (DNA): TGTGCCAGCAGCTTAGCGATAGCGAACACTGAAGCTTTCTTT. The J gene is TRBJ1-1, the V gene TRBV7-2; D ambiguous. This CDR3 has 14 residues. Germline V lookup: CDR1 SGHTA, CDR2 FQGNSA. V was cut by 0 bases and J by 1 base, with 6 bases left in between.

The gene calls are TRBV28 and TRBJ2-1, with 8 bases lining up with TRBD2. The CDR3 runs 14 residues. Germline V gives CDR1 MDHEN, CDR2 SYDVKM. V was pared by 6 bases and J by 4 bases, with 5 bases of the junction left unmatched. CDR3 region: CASSVSGRYNEQFF. The DNA of the CDR3 is TGTGCCAGCAGCGTAAGCGGGAGATACAATGAGCAGTTCTTC.

V usage is TRBV5-1 and J usage is TRBJ1-1; D is unclear. The germline V gene encodes CDR1 SGHRS and CDR2 YFSETQ. Trimming pared 4 bases from V and 0 bases from J, leaving 10 bases between. The CDR3 sequence is 14 residues long. The CDR3 spells CASSSNGLNTEAFF. In DNA, the CDR3 is TGCGCCAGCAGCAGTAACGGGTTGAACACTGAAGCTTTCTTT.

This rearrangement joins TRBV29-1 to TRBJ2-5; D unresolved. The CDR3 sequence is 14 residues long. Germline loops: CDR1 SQVTM, CDR2 ANQGSEA. The germline V and J ends were trimmed by 5 bases and 4 bases, with 17 bases remaining between them. The CDR3, as DNA: TGCAGCGTTTCGCTTGGGCAGACCGGAGAGACCCAGTACTTC. Translation: CSVSLGQTGETQYF.

The V gene is TRBV5-1, the J gene TRBJ1-5, with TRBD1 as a possible D gene (6 bases). Germline V gene data show CDR1 as SGHRS and CDR2 as YFSETQ. The ends were cut back, 5 bases at V and 2 bases at J, with 14 bases in the middle. The CDR3 totals 15 residues. CDR3 sequence (DNA): TGCGCCAGCAGACTCGAGACAGGCCGCAATCAGCCCCAGCATTTT. Translation: CASRLETGRNQPQHF. The whole variable domain, filled in from reference TRBV5-1 and TRBJ1-5, reads KAGVTQTPRYLIKTRGQQVTLSCSPISGHRSVSWYQQTPGQGLQFLFEYFSETQRNKGNFPGRFSGRQFSNSRSEMNVSTLELGDSALYLCASRLETGRNQPQHFGDGTRLSIL.

This chain links TRBV3-1 (or the pseudogene TRBV3-2) with TRBJ2-3; a weak D match, TRBD2 (6 bases). Per germline, CDR1 LGHDT and CDR2 YNNKEL (reference sequence). The V end lost 4 bases, the J end lost 2 bases, and 16 bases lay between the germline ends. This CDR3 contains 16 residues. The CDR3 loop is CASSPAVGGATDTQYF. The CDR3 DNA follows: TGTGCCAGCAGCCCCGCAGTAGGCGGGGCCACAGATACGCAGTATTTT.

The V and J genes are TRBV18 and TRBJ2-2, with D possibly being TRBD1 (5 bases). Trimming cost V 1 base and J 0 bases, with 15 bases left between them. Per the germline V gene, CDR1 is KGHSH and CDR2 is LQKENI. This CDR3 comprises 18 residues. DNA of the CDR3: TGTGCCAGCTCACCACGTAGGGGCAGTGGCGCGAACACCGGGGAGCTGTTTTTT. Its protein is CASSPRRGSGANTGELFF. Combining the CDR3 with reference TRBV18 and TRBJ2-2 gives the whole variable domain NAGVMQNPRHLVRRRGQEARLRCSPMKGHSHVYWYRQLPEEGLKFMVYLQKENIIDESGMPKERFSAEFPKEGPSILRIQQVVRGDSAAYFCASSPRRGSGANTGELFFGEGSRLTVL.

V usage is TRBV10-3 and J usage is TRBJ1-1, with D unclear. V shed 6 bases and J shed 1 base, with 3 bases lying between them. CDR1 and CDR2 from the germline V gene are ENHRY and SYGVKD. This CDR3 has 11 amino acids. The CDR3 is CAIRANTEAFF. The CDR3 DNA is TGTGCCATCAGAGCGAACACTGAAGCTTTCTTT.